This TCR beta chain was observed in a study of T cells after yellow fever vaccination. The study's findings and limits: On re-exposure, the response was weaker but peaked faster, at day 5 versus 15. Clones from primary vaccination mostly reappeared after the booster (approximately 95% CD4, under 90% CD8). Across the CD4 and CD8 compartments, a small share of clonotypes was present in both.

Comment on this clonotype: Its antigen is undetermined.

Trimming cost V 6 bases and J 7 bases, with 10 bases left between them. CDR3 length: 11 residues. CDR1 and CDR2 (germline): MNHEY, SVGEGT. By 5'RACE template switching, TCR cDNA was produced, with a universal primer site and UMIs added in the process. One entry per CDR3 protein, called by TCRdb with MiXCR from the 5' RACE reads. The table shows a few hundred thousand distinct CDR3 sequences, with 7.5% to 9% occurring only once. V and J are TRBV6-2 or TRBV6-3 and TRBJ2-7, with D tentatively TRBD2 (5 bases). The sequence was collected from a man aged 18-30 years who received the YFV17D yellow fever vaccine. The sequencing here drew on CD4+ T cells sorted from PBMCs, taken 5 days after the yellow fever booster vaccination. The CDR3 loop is CASSTRVEQYF. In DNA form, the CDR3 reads TGTGCCAGCAGCACGAGGGTAGAGCAGTACTTC.